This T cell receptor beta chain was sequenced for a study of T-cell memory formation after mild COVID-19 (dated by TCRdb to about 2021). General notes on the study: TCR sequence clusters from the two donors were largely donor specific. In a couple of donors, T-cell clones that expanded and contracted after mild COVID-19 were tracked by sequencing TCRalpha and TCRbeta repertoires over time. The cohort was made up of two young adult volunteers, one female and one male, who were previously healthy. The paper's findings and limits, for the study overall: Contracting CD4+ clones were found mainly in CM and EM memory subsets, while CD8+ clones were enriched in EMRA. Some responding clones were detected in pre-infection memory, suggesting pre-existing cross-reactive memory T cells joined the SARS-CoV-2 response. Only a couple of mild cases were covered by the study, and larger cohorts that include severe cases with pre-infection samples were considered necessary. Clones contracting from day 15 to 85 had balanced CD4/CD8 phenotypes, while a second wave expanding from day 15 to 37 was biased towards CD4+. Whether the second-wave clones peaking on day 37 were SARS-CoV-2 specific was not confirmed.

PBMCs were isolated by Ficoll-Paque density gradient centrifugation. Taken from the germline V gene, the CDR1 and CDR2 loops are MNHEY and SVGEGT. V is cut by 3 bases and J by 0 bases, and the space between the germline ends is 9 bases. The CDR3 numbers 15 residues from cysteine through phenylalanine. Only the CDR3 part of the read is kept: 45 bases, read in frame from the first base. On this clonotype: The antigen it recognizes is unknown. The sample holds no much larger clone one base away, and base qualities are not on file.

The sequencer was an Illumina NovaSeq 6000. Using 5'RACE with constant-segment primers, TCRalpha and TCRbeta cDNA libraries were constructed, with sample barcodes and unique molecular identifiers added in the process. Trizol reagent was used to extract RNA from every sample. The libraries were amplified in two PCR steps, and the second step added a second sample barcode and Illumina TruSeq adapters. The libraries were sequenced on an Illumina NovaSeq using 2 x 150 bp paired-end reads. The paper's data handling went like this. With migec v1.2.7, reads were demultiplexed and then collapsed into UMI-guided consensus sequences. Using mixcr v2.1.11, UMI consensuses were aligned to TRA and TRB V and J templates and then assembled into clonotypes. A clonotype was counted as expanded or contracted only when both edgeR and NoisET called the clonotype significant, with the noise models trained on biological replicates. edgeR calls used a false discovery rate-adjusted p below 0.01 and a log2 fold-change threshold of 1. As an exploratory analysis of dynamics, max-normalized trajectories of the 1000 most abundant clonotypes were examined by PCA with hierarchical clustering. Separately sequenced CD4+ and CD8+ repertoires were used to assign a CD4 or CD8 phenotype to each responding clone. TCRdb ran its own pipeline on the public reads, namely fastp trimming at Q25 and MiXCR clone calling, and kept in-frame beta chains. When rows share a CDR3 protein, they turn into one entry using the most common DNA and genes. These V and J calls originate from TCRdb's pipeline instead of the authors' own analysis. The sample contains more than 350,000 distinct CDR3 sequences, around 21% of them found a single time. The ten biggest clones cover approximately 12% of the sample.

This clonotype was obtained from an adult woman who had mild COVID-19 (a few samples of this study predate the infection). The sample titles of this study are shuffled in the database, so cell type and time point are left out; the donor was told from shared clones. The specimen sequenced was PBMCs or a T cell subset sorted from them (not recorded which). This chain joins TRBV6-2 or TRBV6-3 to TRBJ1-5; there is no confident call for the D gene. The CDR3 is CASSYSGNSNQPQHF. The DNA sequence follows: TGTGCCAGCAGTTATTCGGGGAATAGCAATCAGCCCCAGCATTTT.